The entry below gives a single TCR beta chain sequence along with its context. A read error may account for a junction end that differs from germline. CDR1 MNHNS and CDR2 SASEGT come from the germline V gene. The CDR3 length is 17 residues. The data derive from a study of blood T cell repertoires in COVID-19. Libraries were prepared by immunoSEQ multiplex PCR; TCRdb keeps only in-frame clonotypes and omits some of them. The sample lists about 180,000 clones; about 87% were seen once. The specimen sequenced was peripheral blood. This sequence joins TRBV6-1 and TRBJ2-2; 10 bases align to TRBD2. The source of this sequence is a woman in her 30s with acute or convalescent COVID-19. The CDR3 sequence: CASSQAGLATHTGELFF. The CDR3 bases are TGTGCCAGCAGTCAAGCGGGACTAGCGACCCACACCGGGGAGCTGTTTTTT.